This T cell receptor (beta chain) emerged from a study of shared clonotypes between healthy human individuals. Per the germline V gene, CDR1 is SGDLS and CDR2 is YYNGEE. The CDR3 runs 16 residues. Trimming cost V 4 bases and J 8 bases, with 21 bases left between them. Deep-level running was used for the assay. The assay was immunoSEQ multiplex PCR, and TCRdb's table has in-frame clones only and misses some. The sample contains under 850,000 clones, approximately 72% of which appear only once. Sequencing input: memory CD4+ T cells sorted from blood. Subset in this sample: CD45RA-negative fraction. The chain joins TRBV9 to TRBJ2-2; D is perhaps TRBD1 or TRBD2 (5 bases each). The TCR originated in a woman aged 30 to 39 in good health. CDR3 sequence (DNA): TGTGCCAGCAGCTCTGAGGGGACGGACTCTGTAGGGGAGCTGTTTTTT. This gives the protein CASSSEGTDSVGELFF.